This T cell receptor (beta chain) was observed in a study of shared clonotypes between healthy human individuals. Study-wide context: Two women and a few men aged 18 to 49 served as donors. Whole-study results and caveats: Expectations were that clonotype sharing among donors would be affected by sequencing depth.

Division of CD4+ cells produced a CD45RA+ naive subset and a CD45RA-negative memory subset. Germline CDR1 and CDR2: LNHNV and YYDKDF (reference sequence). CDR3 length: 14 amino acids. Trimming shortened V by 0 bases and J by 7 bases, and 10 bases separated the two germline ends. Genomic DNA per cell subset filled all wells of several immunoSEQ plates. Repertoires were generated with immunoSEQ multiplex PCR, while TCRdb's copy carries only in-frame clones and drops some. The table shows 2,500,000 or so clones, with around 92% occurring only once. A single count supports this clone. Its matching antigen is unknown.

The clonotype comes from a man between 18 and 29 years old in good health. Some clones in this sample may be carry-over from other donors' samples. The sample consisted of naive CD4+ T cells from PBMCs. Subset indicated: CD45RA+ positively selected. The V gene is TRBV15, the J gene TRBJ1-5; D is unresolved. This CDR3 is CATSRDRTQQPQHF. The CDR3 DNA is TGTGCCACCAGCAGAGATCGTACGCAGCAGCCCCAGCATTTT.